This T cell receptor beta chain was obtained from a study of T cell responses to AZD1222 COVID-19 vaccine. Germline CDR1 is MNHNS and CDR2 is SASEGT. This CDR3 has 15 amino acids. Trimming stripped 0 bases from V and 4 bases from J, with 10 bases between. As to this clone: Antigen: not known.

Study-level results: Clonal diversity was possibly underestimated, and white British individuals and females predominated among donors. Targets within unmutated variant regions were reportedly found for nearly half of spike-specific TCRs. Just a handful of AZD1222 recipients were seropositive at baseline.

The data were produced by immunoSEQ multiplex PCR, yet TCRdb's version contains in-frame clones alone and is incomplete. The sample includes approximately 100,000 clones, about 92% of them seen just once. This chain links TRBV6-1 with TRBJ1-3, with no clear D. This TCR was sampled from an adult in good health. The source material was peripheral blood, sampled on day 0 of AZD1222 vaccination. The CDR3 DNA follows: TGTGCCAGCAGTGAAGCTTTGGCAGCCGGAAACACCATATATTTT. It encodes CASSEALAAGNTIYF.